The rows below give T cell receptor beta chains drawn from one sample of a study of blood T cells in healthy people across ages. One entry per CDR3 protein, called by TCRdb with MiXCR from the 5' RACE reads. The profile shows approximately 1,700,000 distinct CDR3 sequences, about two fifths of them singletons. Sequences were obtained from blood. Receptor source: a human donor in good health. CDR3s include the opening cysteine and the closing phenylalanine or tryptophan. A D gene is named only where the DNA matches it firmly. Expanded clones are given a class, and other clones once, few, many or no size at all.

J gene,D gene,V gene,clone size,CDR3 DNA,CDR3 protein
TRBJ1-5,.,TRBV29-1,few,TGCAGCGTTGCCGGGGGCGGCAATCAGCCCCAGCATTTT,CSVAGGGNQPQHF
TRBJ2-7,TRBD1,TRBV9,.,TGTGCCAGCAGCGTAGAGGGACAGGGTGCCTACAAGCAGTACTTC,CASSVEGQGAYKQYF
TRBJ1-1,.,TRBV10-3,few,TGTGCCATCACCGACGGTGGGGGTGAAGCTTTCTTT,CAITDGGGEAFF
TRBJ1-1,.,TRBV6-2/TRBV6-3,few,TGTGCCAGCATCCCATCTGGAGGGTCGGGTGAAGCTTTCTTT,CASIPSGGSGEAFF
TRBJ2-7,.,TRBV6-1,few,TGTGCCAGCGTTATCGCCTACGAGCAGTACTTC,CASVIAYEQYF
TRBJ1-2,.,TRBV6-1,few,TGTGCCAGCAGAGTATCTTATGGCTACACCTTC,CASRVSYGYTF
TRBJ1-2,TRBD1,TRBV4-3,.,TGCGCCAGCAGCCAGGGACAGGTCCAACCCCACTATGGCTACACCTTC,CASSQGQVQPHYGYTF
TRBJ1-6,.,TRBV13,.,TGTGCCAGCAGCTTAGCACCAGGGGTTAATTCACCCCTCCACTTT,CASSLAPGVNSPLHF
TRBJ1-4,.,TRBV14,few,TGTGCCAGCAGCCAAGGGACAGTACGAGCCCCGGGAGAAAAACTGTTTTTT,CASSQGTVRAPGEKLFF
TRBJ2-1,TRBD2,TRBV7-2,.,TGTGCCAGCAGCTTAGGCGGGGGGGCTGTAAATGAGCAGTTCTTC,CASSLGGGAVNEQFF
TRBJ2-1,.,TRBV29-1,few,TGCAGCGTTGAAGATCACGATCGGGATGTCAATGAGCAGTTCTTC,CSVEDHDRDVNEQFF
TRBJ2-7,TRBD2,TRBV3-1,.,TGTGCCAGCAGCCAAGTGGTGGGGGGGGAGCAGTACTTC,CASSQVVGGEQYF
TRBJ1-1,.,TRBV7-2,few,TGTGCCAGCAGCTTAGTAACGCTCATGACAACTGAAGCTTTCTTT,CASSLVTLMTTEAFF
TRBJ1-2,.,TRBV5-5,few,TGTGCCAGCAGCTTATCTCTGGCTAACTATGGCTACACCTTC,CASSLSLANYGYTF
TRBJ2-6,.,TRBV6-1,few,TGTGCCAGCAACAGGGCGGTCTCTGGGGCCAACGTCCTGACTTTC,CASNRAVSGANVLTF
TRBJ2-5,TRBD1,TRBV24-1,.,TGTGCCACCAGTGATTTTCAAACAGGGGATAGGGAGACCCAGTACTTC,CATSDFQTGDRETQYF
TRBJ2-7,.,TRBV10-3,.,TGTGCCATCAGTTCCGAGGGGGTGTACGAGCAGTACTTC,CAISSEGVYEQYF
TRBJ1-2,TRBD1,TRBV7-2,.,TGTGCCAGCAGCTCTTGGACAGGGGGCGTAGGCTACACCTTC,CASSSWTGGVGYTF
TRBJ2-7,TRBD1,TRBV5-6,.,TGTGCCAGCACCCCAGGCAGGGGGTCCTACGAGCAGTACTTC,CASTPGRGSYEQYF
TRBJ2-2,.,TRBV6-5,.,TGTGCCAGCAGTTACGAGACCGGGGAGCTGTTTTTT,CASSYETGELFF
TRBJ2-3,TRBD1,TRBV28,few,TGTGCCAGCATTCGGGACAGGGGCACAGATACGCAGTATTTT,CASIRDRGTDTQYF
TRBJ2-1,TRBD1,TRBV7-9,few,TGTGCCAGCAGCTTAAATTTGGACAGGGATTACAATGAGCAGTTCTTC,CASSLNLDRDYNEQFF
TRBJ1-2,.,TRBV4-3,.,TGCGCCAGCAGCCAAGAAAGGGGAGTAGTCGGCTATGGCTACACCTTC,CASSQERGVVGYGYTF
TRBJ2-7,.,TRBV29-1,few,TGCAGCGTTGAGTCGGTATTCGGGCACGAGCAGTACTTC,CSVESVFGHEQYF
TRBJ2-5,TRBD2,TRBV20-1,.,TGCAGTGCTAGAGGAGCGGGGGAGGGGGAGACCCAGTACTTC,CSARGAGEGETQYF
TRBJ2-6,TRBD1,TRBV15,many,TGTGCCACCAGCAGAGCCCAGGGACAGTTGAGCTCTGGGGCCAACGTCCTGACTTTC,CATSRAQGQLSSGANVLTF